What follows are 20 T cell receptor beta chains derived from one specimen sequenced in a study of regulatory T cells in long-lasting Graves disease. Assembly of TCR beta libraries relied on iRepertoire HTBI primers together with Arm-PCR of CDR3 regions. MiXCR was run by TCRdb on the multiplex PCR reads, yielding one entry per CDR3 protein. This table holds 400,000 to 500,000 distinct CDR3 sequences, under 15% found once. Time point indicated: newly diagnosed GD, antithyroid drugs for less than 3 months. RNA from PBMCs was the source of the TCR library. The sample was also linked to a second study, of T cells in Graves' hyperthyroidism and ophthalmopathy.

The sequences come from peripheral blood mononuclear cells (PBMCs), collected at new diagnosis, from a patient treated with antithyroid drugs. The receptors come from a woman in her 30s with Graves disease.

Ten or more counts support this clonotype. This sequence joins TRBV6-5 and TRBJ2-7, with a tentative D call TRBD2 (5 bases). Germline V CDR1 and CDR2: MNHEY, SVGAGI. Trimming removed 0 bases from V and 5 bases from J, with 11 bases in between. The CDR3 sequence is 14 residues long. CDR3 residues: CASSYSPAGHEQYF. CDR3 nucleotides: TGTGCCAGCAGTTACTCCCCCGCGGGTCACGAGCAGTACTTC.

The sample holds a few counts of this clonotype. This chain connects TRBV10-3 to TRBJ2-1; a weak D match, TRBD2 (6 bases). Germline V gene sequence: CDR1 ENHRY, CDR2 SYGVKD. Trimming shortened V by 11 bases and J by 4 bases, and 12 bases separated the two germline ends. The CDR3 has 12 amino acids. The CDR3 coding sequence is TGTGCCGCCCGGGACTTTTACAATGAGCAGTTCTTC. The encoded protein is CAARDFYNEQFF.

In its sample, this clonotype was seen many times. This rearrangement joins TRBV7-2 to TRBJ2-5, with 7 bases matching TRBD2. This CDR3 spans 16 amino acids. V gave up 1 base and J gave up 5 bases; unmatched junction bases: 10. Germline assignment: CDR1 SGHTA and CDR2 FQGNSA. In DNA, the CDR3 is TGTGCCAGCAGCTTAGTAGGCGGGGGTGCGTCGGAGACCCAGTACTTC. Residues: CASSLVGGGASETQYF.

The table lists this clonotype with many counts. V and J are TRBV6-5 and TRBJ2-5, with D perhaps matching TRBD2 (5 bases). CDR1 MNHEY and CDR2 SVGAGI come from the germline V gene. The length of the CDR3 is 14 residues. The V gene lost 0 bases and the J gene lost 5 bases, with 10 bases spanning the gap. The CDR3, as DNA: TGTGCCAGCAGTTACTCGCTAGCTGGTGAGACCCAGTACTTC. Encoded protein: CASSYSLAGETQYF.

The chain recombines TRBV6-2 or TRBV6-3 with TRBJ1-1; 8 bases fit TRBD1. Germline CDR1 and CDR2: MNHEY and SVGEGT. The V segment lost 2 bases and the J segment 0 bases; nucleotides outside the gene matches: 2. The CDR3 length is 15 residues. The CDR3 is CASSYLTGVNTEAFF. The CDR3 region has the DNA TGTGCCAGCAGTTACCTGACAGGGGTGAACACTGAAGCTTTCTTT.

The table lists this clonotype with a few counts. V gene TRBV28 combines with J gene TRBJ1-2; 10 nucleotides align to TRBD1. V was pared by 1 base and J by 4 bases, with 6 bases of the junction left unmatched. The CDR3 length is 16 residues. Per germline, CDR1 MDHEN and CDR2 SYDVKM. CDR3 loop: CASSLSRTGGIYGYTF. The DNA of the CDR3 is TGTGCCAGCAGTTTATCCCGGACAGGGGGAATCTATGGCTACACCTTC.

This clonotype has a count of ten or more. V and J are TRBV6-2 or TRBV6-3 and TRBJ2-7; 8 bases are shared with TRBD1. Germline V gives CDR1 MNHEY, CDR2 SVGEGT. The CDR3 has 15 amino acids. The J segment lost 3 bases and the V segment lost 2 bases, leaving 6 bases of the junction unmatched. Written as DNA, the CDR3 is TGTGCCAGCAGTTACAACGGACAGGGTCTCTACGAGCAGTACTTC. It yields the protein CASSYNGQGLYEQYF.

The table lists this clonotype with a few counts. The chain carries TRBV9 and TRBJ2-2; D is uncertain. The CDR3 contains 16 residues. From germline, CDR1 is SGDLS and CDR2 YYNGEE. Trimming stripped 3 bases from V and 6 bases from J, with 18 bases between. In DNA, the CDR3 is TGTGCCAGCAGCGCCGGCCCGGGCCTTGCTTCCGGGGAGCTGTTTTTT. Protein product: CASSAGPGLASGELFF. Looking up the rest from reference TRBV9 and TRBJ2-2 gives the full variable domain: DSGVTQTPKHLITATGQRVTLRCSPRSGDLSVYWYQQSLDQGLQFLIQYYNGEERAKGNILERFSAQQFPDLHSELNLSSLELGDSALYFCASSAGPGLASGELFFGEGSRLTVL.

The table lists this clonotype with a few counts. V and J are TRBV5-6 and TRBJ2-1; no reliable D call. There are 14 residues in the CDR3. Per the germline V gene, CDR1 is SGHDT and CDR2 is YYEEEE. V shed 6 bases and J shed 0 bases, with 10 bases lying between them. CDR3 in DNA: TGTGCCAGCACCATCATAAGCTCCTACAATGAGCAGTTCTTC. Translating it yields CASTIISSYNEQFF.

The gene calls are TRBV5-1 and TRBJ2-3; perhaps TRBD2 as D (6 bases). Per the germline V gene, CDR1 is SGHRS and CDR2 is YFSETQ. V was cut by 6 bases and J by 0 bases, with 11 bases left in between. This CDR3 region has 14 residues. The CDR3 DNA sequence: TGCGCCAGCATGGACGGGAGCAGCACAGATACGCAGTATTTT. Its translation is CASMDGSSTDTQYF.

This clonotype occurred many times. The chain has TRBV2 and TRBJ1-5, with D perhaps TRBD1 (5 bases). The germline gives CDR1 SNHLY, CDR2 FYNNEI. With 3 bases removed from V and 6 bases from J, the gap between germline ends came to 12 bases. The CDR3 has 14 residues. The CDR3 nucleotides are TGTGCCAGCAGTGATAAGGGGCAGGGTCAGCCCCAGCATTTT. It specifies CASSDKGQGQPQHF.

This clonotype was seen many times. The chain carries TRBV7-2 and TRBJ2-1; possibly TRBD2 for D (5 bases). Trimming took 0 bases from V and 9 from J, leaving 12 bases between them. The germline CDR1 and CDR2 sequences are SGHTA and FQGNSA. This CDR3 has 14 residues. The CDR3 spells CASSLAAGVGEQFF. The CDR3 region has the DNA TGTGCCAGCAGCTTAGCTGCCGGGGTTGGTGAGCAGTTCTTC.

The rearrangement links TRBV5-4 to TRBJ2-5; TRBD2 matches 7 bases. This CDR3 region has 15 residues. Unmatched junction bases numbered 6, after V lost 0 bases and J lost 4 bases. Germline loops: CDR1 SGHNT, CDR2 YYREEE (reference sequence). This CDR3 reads CASSLEAGTSETQYF. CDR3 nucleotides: TGTGCCAGCAGCTTGGAAGCGGGGACCTCAGAGACCCAGTACTTC.

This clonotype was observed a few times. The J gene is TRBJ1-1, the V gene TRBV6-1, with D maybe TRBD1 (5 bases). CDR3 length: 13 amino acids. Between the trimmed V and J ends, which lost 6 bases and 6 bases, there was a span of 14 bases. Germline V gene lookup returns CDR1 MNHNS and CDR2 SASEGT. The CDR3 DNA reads TGTGCCAGCAGGCGCGAGGGGAGAGCTGAAGCTTTCTTT. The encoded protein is CASRREGRAEAFF.

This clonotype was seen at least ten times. As DNA, the CDR3 is TGTGCCAGCACAGGGGCTAGCGGGAGGCACGAGCAGTACTTC. This translates into CASTGASGRHEQYF. This chain joins TRBV2 and TRBJ2-7; 11 bases fit TRBD2. V was pared by 7 bases and J by 5 bases, with 7 bases of the junction left unmatched. CDR1 and CDR2 (germline): SNHLY, FYNNEI. The CDR3 sequence is 14 residues long.

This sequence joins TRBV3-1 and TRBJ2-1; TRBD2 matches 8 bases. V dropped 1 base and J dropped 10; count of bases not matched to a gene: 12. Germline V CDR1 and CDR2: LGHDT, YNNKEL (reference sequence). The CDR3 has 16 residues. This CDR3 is CASSQGSSGSSYEQFF. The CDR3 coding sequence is TGTGCCAGCAGCCAAGGCTCCAGCGGGAGCTCCTACGAGCAGTTCTTC.

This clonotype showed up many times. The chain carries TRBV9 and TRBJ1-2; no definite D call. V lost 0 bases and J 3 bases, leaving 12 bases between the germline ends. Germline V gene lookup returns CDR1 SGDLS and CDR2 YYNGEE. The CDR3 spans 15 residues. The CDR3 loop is CASSVEVVTDYGYTF. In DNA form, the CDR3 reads TGTGCCAGCAGCGTAGAAGTCGTTACAGACTATGGCTACACCTTC.

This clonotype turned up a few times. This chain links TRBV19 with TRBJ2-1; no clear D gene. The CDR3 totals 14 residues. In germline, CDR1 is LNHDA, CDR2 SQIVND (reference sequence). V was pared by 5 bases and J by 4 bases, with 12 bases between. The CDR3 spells CASSSAQLYNEQFF. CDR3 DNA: TGTGCCAGTAGTTCGGCTCAGTTATACAATGAGCAGTTCTTC.

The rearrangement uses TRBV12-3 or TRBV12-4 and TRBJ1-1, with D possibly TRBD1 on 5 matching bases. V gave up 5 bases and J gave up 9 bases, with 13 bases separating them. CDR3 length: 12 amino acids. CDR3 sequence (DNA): TGTGCCAGCAGTCCAACCGGGGGAAAAGCTTTCTTT. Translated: CASSPTGGKAFF.

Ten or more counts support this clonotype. The CDR3 coding sequence is TGTGCCAGCAGCTTGGGACAGATCACAGATACGCAGTATTTT. As protein: CASSLGQITDTQYF. This chain connects TRBV13 to TRBJ2-3; 7 positions match TRBD1. The CDR3 contains 14 residues. The trim removed 3 bases at V and 2 bases at J, leaving 2 bases unmatched. Germline CDR1 PRHDT, CDR2 FYEKMQ (reference sequence).